Following are 8 T cell receptor beta chains from one sample sequenced in a study of shared clonotypes between healthy human individuals. Method: immunoSEQ multiplex PCR; TCRdb's copy keeps in-frame clones and lacks some. This table has roughly 2.4 million clones, approximately 96% appearing once. The sample consisted of naive CD4+ T cells sorted from blood. Subset indicated: CD45RA+ positively selected. The source of these receptors is a young man in good health.

V gene TRBV6-5 combines with J gene TRBJ1-2, with D hard to call. V lost 0 bases and J 0 bases, leaving 8 bases between the germline ends. Germline CDR1 reads MNHEY; CDR2 reads SVGAGI. This CDR3 spans 15 amino acids. CDR3 region: CASSYSNSPNYGYTF. The CDR3 nucleotides read TGTGCCAGCAGTTACTCGAACAGTCCTAACTATGGCTACACCTTC.

The chain couples TRBV5-6 to TRBJ1-2; D is unclear. CDR1 SGHDT and CDR2 YYEEEE come from the germline V gene. V was cut by 4 bases and J by 8 bases, with 9 bases left in between. The CDR3 runs 11 residues. The CDR3 is CASSDLRGYTF. The CDR3 DNA reads TGTGCCAGCAGCGACCTTCGAGGCTACACCTTC. The full variable domain, in which reference TRBV5-6 and TRBJ1-2 provide the parts outside the CDR3, is DAGVTQSPTHLIKTRGQQVTLRCSPKSGHDTVSWYQQALGQGPQFIFQYYEEEERQRGNFPDRFSGHQFPNYSSELNVNALLLGDSALYLCASSDLRGYTFGSGTRLTVV.

The V call is TRBV11-2, the J call TRBJ1-6, with 10 bases fitting TRBD1. The J segment lost 10 bases and the V segment lost 3 bases, leaving 6 bases of the junction unmatched. The CDR3 consists of 15 residues. Germline CDR1 is SGHAT and CDR2 is FQNNGV. The CDR3 sequence: CASSFPGQGSSPLHF. For the CDR3, the DNA is TGTGCCAGCAGCTTCCCGGGACAGGGGAGCTCACCCCTCCACTTT.

V and J are TRBV7-2 and TRBJ2-5, with D perhaps TRBD2 (6 bases). V was pared by 3 bases and J by 7 bases, with 18 bases between. The germline gives CDR1 SGHTA, CDR2 FQGNSA. This CDR3 is 15 amino acids long. The CDR3 loop reads CASSFSSAGAGTQYF. CDR3 DNA sequence: TGTGCCAGCAGCTTCTCTAGCGCCGGTGCTGGGACCCAGTACTTC.

The rearrangement joins TRBV7-8 to TRBJ2-1; TRBD2 agrees at 7 bases. The CDR3 runs to 15 residues. Germline V gene lookup returns CDR1 SGHVS and CDR2 FQNEAQ. The V segment lost 4 bases and the J segment 6 bases; nucleotides outside the gene matches: 9. The CDR3 nucleotides read TGTGCCAGCAGCTCAAGCGGGACTCTGGGCAATGAGCAGTTCTTC. As protein: CASSSSGTLGNEQFF. The full variable domain, completed using reference TRBV7-8 and TRBJ2-1, is GAGVSQSPRYKVAKRGQDVALRCDPISGHVSLFWYQQALGQGPEFLTYFQNEAQLDKSGLPSDRFFAERPEGSVSTLKIQRTQQEDSAVYLCASSSSGTLGNEQFFGPGTRLTVL.

The count of this clone is one. This specimen includes other DNA sequences encoding the same CDR3. The rearrangement uses TRBV4-3 and TRBJ2-3; D uncertain. CDR1 is LGHNA, CDR2 YSLEER, per germline. V was clipped by 4 bases and J by 0 bases, with 5 bases between them. The CDR3 runs to 13 residues. CDR3 DNA sequence: TGCGCCAGCAGCCGAATTAGCACAGATACGCAGTATTTT. This sequence encodes CASSRISTDTQYF.

This clone has just one count. The CDR3 region has the DNA TGCGCCAGCAGCGGGGACAGGGGCTCCTATGGCTACACCTTC. Translation: CASSGDRGSYGYTF. The J gene is TRBJ1-2, the V gene TRBV5-1, with 10 nucleotides matching TRBD1. This CDR3 has 14 residues. The germline gives CDR1 SGHRS, CDR2 YFSETQ. V was pared by 4 bases and J by 4 bases, with 4 bases of the junction left unmatched.

The CDR3 loop reads CASSQSGAGEGGYTF. The CDR3 DNA reads as TGTGCCAGCAGTCAAAGCGGGGCAGGGGAGGGTGGCTACACCTTC. The chain links TRBV2 to TRBJ1-2; the D gene is possibly TRBD1 (6 bases). Per the germline V gene, CDR1 is SNHLY and CDR2 is FYNNEI. The V end was cut by 5 bases, the J end by 7 bases, with 20 bases between. CDR3 length equals 15 residues.